The subject of this entry is one TCR beta chain. The sample belongs to a study of T cell changes during pregnancy in multiple sclerosis. The CDR3 consists of 16 residues. The V segment lost 11 bases and the J segment 2 bases; nucleotides outside the gene matches: 9. Germline V lookup: CDR1 SNHLY, CDR2 FYNNEI. Profiled with immunoSEQ multiplex PCR; TCRdb holds only in-frame clones, not every one. This sample has fewer than 80,000 clones, with roughly nine tenths found just once. This sequence originates from a female donor in good health, enrolled as a control in a pregnancy study. The source was CD4+ T cells from peripheral blood mononuclear cells, collected in the third trimester of pregnancy. The rearrangement uses TRBV2 and TRBJ2-6; TRBD1 aligns across 10 bases. CDR3 sequence reads: CASDRGPSAGANVLTF. DNA for the CDR3: TGTGCCTCCGACAGGGGGCCCTCGGCTGGGGCCAACGTCCTGACTTTC.